This paragraph reports one T cell receptor beta chain. Antigen unknown. V was clipped by 3 bases and J by 2 bases; unmatched bases: 6. CDR3 length equals 15 residues. Germline V gives CDR1 SGHRS, CDR2 YFSETQ. Each sample's TCRbeta library yielded on average about 38,000 productive templates. TCRdb's table, derived via immunoSEQ multiplex PCR, lists solely in-frame clones and lacks some. The sample consists of under 2,500 clones, over 20% of them appearing once. These data belong to a study of STAT3 mutations in large granular lymphocyte leukemia. About the study: Over half of T-LGLL patients had one or more immunosuppressive regimens. Study-wide findings and caveats: In T-cell large granular lymphocyte leukemia, about half of patients showed multiple immunodominant subclonotypes. Treatment regimens differed across patients between samplings. In some patients, a small highly pathogenic clone possibly went undetected.

This chain joins TRBV5-1 and TRBJ1-2; the match to TRBD1 covers 8 bases. The specimen was peripheral blood mononuclear cells. This TCR came from a man aged 60 to 75 with T-cell large granular lymphocyte leukemia. Some clones in this sample may be carry-over from other donors' samples. The CDR3 reads CASSSGGTGNYGYTF. Here the CDR3 DNA reads TGCGCCAGCAGCTCTGGAGGGACAGGAAACTATGGCTACACCTTC.